This TCR beta chain derives from a study of shared clonotypes between healthy human individuals. Naivety among CD8 cells was defined by CD45RO negativity and positive CCR7 selection, thereby excluding terminally differentiated effector memory CD45RA+ cells. Nashville, Tennessee was home to all donors, who were Caucasian adults. Germline loops: CDR1 MNHEY, CDR2 SMNVEV (reference sequence). The CDR3 spans 14 residues. J lost 1 base, V lost 5 bases, and 3 bases had no gene match. Using immunoSEQ multiplex PCR, the repertoire was profiled, and TCRdb retains in-frame clones only, with some absent. The sample carries under 1 million clones, 80% to 95% recorded once.

Sequenced input: naive CD8+ T cells sorted from blood. The chain is built from TRBV27 and TRBJ2-3; 7 nucleotides agree with TRBD1. This TCR derives from a man aged 25 to 40 in good health. CDR3 coding DNA: TGTGCCAGCAGTCCGGACAGGCGCACAGATACGCAGTATTTT. Its protein is CASSPDRRTDTQYF.